What follows is one T cell receptor beta chain and its context. The antigen is not known. One end of the junction varies from germline; a read error may be responsible. This sample is drawn from a study of CD8+CD57+ T cells in acquired aplastic anemia. Looking at the study overall: An average of approximately 3.4 ug of DNA was obtained from sorted CD4+ and CD8+ cells.

Whoever was chosen for sequencing had shown CD8+CD57+ cell expansion by flow cytometry. Each patient had severe acquired aplastic anemia. When blood sampling took place, the patients had received no therapy. The CDR3 is made up of 16 amino acids. Regarding the study as a whole: Overlap between patients and controls comprised roughly 28 CD8+ CDR3 sequences.

TCR beta VDJ and CDR3 were profiled, and genomic DNA was the template. TCRdb processed the reads anew with MiXCR; each CDR3 protein has one entry. The data show about 120,000 distinct CDR3 sequences, 50% to 70% seen once. The chain has TRBV12-3 or TRBV12-4 and TRBJ2-2; 8 bases are a match to TRBD1. This TCR derives from a human donor with aplastic anemia. The sequencing input was sorted CD4+, CD8+, or CD8+CD57+ T cells (not recorded which) from PBMCs. CDR3 sequence reads: CANSEDRVGGTGELFF. The CDR3 DNA reads TGTGCCAACAGTGAGGACAGGGTAGGAGGTACCGGGGAGCTGTTTTTT.